This T cell receptor beta chain was captured by sequencing in a study of cytomegalovirus exposure and HLA in healthy donors. PCR amplification relied on 60 Vbeta primers (plus 13 Jbeta primers). The repertoire was sequenced with immunoSEQ multiplex PCR; TCRdb's copy has only in-frame clones and lacks some. The sample features tens of thousands of clones, with roughly 3.8% in its top ten. The V gene's germline CDR1 is MNHNS and CDR2 SASEGT. V lost 2 bases and J 2 bases, leaving 10 bases between the germline ends. The CDR3 consists of 14 residues. The sample consisted of PBMCs. The source of this sequence is a female donor in good health and CMV-seropositive. J is TRBJ2-7 and V is TRBV6-1, with D uncertain. Written as DNA, the CDR3 is TGTGCCAGCAGTGAATTCAGCGCAACCTACGAGCAGTACTTC. Its translation: CASSEFSATYEQYF.